This T cell receptor beta chain is from a study of T-cell reconstitution after alpha-beta-depleted transplantation in children. This clonotype was found a few times. The target antigen is unknown. Preparation of the TCRbeta library was carried out with unique molecular identifiers. TCRdb fed the PCR reads into MiXCR, producing one record per CDR3 protein. Among fewer than 450,000 distinct CDR3 sequences, around 15% were seen once, and the ten largest hold about 41%. This CDR3 has 12 amino acids. Germline assignment: CDR1 KGHDR and CDR2 SFDVKD. Trimming took off 11 bases at V and 5 bases at J, with 11 bases between the two ends. General study points: T-cell counts and diversity at one year following transplant were attributed mainly to newly produced T cells.

Sequenced here: PBMCs, mostly from graft donor cells, sampled 360 days after TCRalphabeta/CD19-depleted stem cell transplant. The chain uses TRBV24-1 and TRBJ2-2; either TRBD1 or TRBD2 may fit D (6 bases each). The source of this sequence is a male patient aged 2 to 10 who had a stem cell transplant for acute lymphoblastic leukemia, so the T cells may come from the graft donor. The CDR3 reads CAIRRGTGELFF. The CDR3 region has the DNA TGTGCCATTAGGAGGGGGACCGGGGAGCTGTTTTTT.